This is a list of T cell receptor beta chains from one sample in a study of blood T cell repertoires in COVID-19. TCRdb's table, derived via immunoSEQ multiplex PCR, lists solely in-frame clones and lacks some. The sample contains under 100,000 clones, over 75% of which appear only once. Sequenced sample: peripheral blood. The receptors were gathered from a man aged 45-65 years with acute or convalescent COVID-19. The CDR3 runs from the conserved cysteine through the conserved F or W. D genes are given only for firm matches. Only part of the rows carry a size: once, few, many, or a class if the clone is expanded.

length	D	size	V	J	CDR3	DNA
16	TRBD1	.	TRBV19	TRBJ1-5	CASSIPGGGGNQPQHF	TGTGCCAGTAGTATACCAGGGGGCGGAGGCAATCAGCCCCAGCATTTT
17	TRBD1	.	TRBV7-9	TRBJ2-7	CASSYKGGRDSSYEQYF	TGTGCCAGCAGCTATAAAGGTGGCCGGGACAGTTCCTACGAGCAGTACTTC
14	TRBD2	once	TRBV3-1/TRBV3-2	TRBJ2-1	CASSPGLADNEQFF	TGTGCCAGCAGCCCGGGACTAGCGGACAATGAGCAGTTCTTC
17	TRBD2	.	TRBV4-3	TRBJ2-5	CASSQALAGAGGETQYF	TGCGCCAGCAGCCAAGCGCTAGCGGGAGCAGGGGGAGAGACCCAGTACTTC
16	.	once	TRBV19	TRBJ2-3	CASSPLGGVVTDTQYF	TGTGCCAGTAGTCCCCTAGGGGGAGTTGTCACAGATACGCAGTATTTT
16	TRBD1	.	TRBV19	TRBJ1-6	CASSTRTGGNNSPLHF	TGTGCCAGTAGTACCCGGACAGGGGGGAATAATTCACCCCTCCACTTT
16	TRBD2	.	TRBV10-1	TRBJ2-7	CASSDNSSGSLYEQYF	TGCGCCAGCAGTGATAATTCTAGCGGGAGTTTGTACGAGCAGTACTTC
14	TRBD1	.	TRBV7-9	TRBJ2-2	CASSLTGFTGELFF	TGTGCCAGCAGCTTGACAGGGTTCACCGGGGAGCTGTTTTTT
14	.	.	TRBV7-9	TRBJ1-1	CASSRDSFLTEAFF	TGTGCCAGCAGCCGAGACAGTTTCTTGACTGAAGCTTTCTTT
13	TRBD1	.	TRBV5-1	TRBJ1-2	CASSLDRDGGYTF	TGCGCCAGCAGCCTGGACAGGGACGGTGGCTACACCTTC
12	.	.	TRBV6-6	TRBJ1-3	CASGGSGNTIYF	TGTGCCAGCGGCGGCTCTGGAAACACCATATATTTT
16	TRBD2	.	TRBV5-1	TRBJ2-1	CASSLDGAGGPNEQFF	TGCGCCAGCAGCTTGGATGGAGCGGGAGGGCCGAATGAGCAGTTCTTC
14	.	.	TRBV5-1	TRBJ2-5	CASSPGQGGETQYF	TGCGCCAGCAGCCCAGGACAGGGAGGGGAGACCCAGTACTTC
15	TRBD1	.	TRBV7-2	TRBJ1-2	CASSLEQGARYGYTF	TGTGCCAGCAGCTTAGAACAGGGGGCTCGCTATGGCTACACCTTC
11	TRBD1	once	TRBV24-1	TRBJ2-7	CATGQGLEQYF	TGTGCCACCGGACAGGGACTCGAGCAGTACTTC
15	TRBD1	few	TRBV6-1	TRBJ1-4	CASSDRGQVNEKLFF	TGTGCCAGCAGTGACAGGGGACAGGTTAATGAAAAACTGTTTTTT
14	.	.	TRBV7-9	TRBJ1-5	CASSLASGNQPQHF	TGTGCCAGCAGCTTAGCGAGCGGGAATCAGCCCCAGCATTTT
17	TRBD2	.	TRBV30	TRBJ2-1	CAWSVLVAGGLYNEQFF	TGTGCCTGGAGTGTACTGGTAGCGGGAGGCCTATACAATGAGCAGTTCTTC
15	.	once	TRBV29-1	TRBJ2-3	CSVAIGGMGTDTQYF	TGCAGCGTTGCAATAGGGGGAATGGGCACAGATACGCAGTATTTT
14	TRBD1	.	TRBV5-4	TRBJ1-2	CASSLEGQGARYTF	TGTGCCAGCAGCTTGGAGGGGCAGGGGGCACGCTACACCTTC
15	.	.	TRBV4-2	TRBJ2-7	CASSQVRGSPYEQYF	TGTGCCAGCAGCCAAGTAAGGGGGAGTCCCTACGAGCAGTACTTC
15	TRBD1	.	TRBV5-1	TRBJ2-7	CASSLGQGAPYEQYF	TGCGCCAGCAGCTTAGGACAGGGGGCACCCTACGAGCAGTACTTC
16	TRBD2	.	TRBV7-8	TRBJ2-2	CASSFRLAGTTGELFF	TGTGCCAGCAGCTTCCGACTAGCGGGAACCACCGGGGAGCTGTTTTTT
13	.	.	TRBV5-6	TRBJ2-1	CASSFRGYNEQFF	TGTGCCAGCAGCTTTCGGGGCTACAATGAGCAGTTCTTC
13	.	.	TRBV6-5	TRBJ1-1	CASREGLGTEAFF	TGTGCCAGCAGGGAGGGGCTAGGCACTGAAGCTTTCTTT
15	TRBD2	.	TRBV7-2	TRBJ2-2	CASSLGLAGTGELFF	TGTGCCAGCAGCTTGGGACTAGCGGGAACCGGGGAGCTGTTTTTT
15	TRBD2	.	TRBV7-2	TRBJ2-3	CASSSGTRGTDTQYF	TGTGCCAGCAGCTCGGGGACTAGGGGCACAGATACGCAGTATTTT
15	.	.	TRBV3-1/TRBV3-2	TRBJ2-1	CASSQGAPYVNEQFF	TGTGCCAGCAGCCAAGGAGCCCCTTATGTAAATGAGCAGTTCTTC
18	TRBD2	.	TRBV7-2	TRBJ2-2	CASSLTASGSMYTGELFF	TGTGCCAGCAGCTTAACGGCTAGCGGGAGTATGTACACCGGGGAGCTGTTTTTT
14	TRBD1	.	TRBV2	TRBJ1-2	CASSVRTGGDGYTF	TGTGCCAGCAGCGTCCGGACAGGGGGCGATGGCTACACCTTC
15	.	.	TRBV7-9	TRBJ1-5	CASSDYREIGQPQHF	TGTGCCAGCAGCGACTACAGGGAGATCGGTCAGCCCCAGCATTTT
13	TRBD1	.	TRBV19	TRBJ1-2	CASTATGKRGYTF	TGTGCCAGTACCGCGACAGGGAAACGCGGCTACACCTTC